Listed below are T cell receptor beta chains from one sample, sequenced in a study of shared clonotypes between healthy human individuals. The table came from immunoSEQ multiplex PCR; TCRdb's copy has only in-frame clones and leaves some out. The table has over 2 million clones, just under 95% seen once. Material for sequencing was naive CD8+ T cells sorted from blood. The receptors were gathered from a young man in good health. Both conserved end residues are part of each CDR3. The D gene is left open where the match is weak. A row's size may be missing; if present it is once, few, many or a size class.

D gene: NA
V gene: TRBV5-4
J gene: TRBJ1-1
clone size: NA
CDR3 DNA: TGTGCCAGCAGCGCGGAAAAGAACACTGAAGCTTTCTTT
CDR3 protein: CASSAEKNTEAFF

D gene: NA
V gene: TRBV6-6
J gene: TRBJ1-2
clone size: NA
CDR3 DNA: TGTGCCAGCAGTAGACCGTATAACTATGGCTACACCTTC
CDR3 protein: CASSRPYNYGYTF

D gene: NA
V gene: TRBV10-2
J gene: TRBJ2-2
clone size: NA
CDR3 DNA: TGCGCCAGCAGTGGGGCAGCAGGGGAAGGTCCCGGGGAGCTGTTTTTT
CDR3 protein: CASSGAAGEGPGELFF

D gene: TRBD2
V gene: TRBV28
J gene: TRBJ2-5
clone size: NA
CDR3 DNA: TGTGCCAGCAGTTCGGGGACTAGCCTGTACCAAGAGACCCAGTACTTC
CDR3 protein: CASSSGTSLYQETQYF

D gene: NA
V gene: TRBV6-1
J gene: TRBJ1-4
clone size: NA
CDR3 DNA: TGTGCCAGCAGTGAATTTCCCCATGAAAAACTGTTTTTT
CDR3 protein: CASSEFPHEKLFF

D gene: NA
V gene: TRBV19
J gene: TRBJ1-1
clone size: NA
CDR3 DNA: TGTGCCAGTTTTACAGGGTTCACTGAAGCTTTCTTT
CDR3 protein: CASFTGFTEAFF

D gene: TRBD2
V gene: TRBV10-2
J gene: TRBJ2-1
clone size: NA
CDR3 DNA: TGCGCCAGCAGTGATCTAGCGGGAGGTGTTGAGCAGTTCTTC
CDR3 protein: CASSDLAGGVEQFF

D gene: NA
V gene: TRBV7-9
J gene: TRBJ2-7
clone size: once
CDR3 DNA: TGTGCCAGCAGCCTGGGACGGGGCGAGCAGTACTTC
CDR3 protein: CASSLGRGEQYF

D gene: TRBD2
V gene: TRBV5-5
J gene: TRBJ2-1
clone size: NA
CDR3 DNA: TGTGCCAGCAGCTCCTTAGCGGGAATGGATGAGCAGTTCTTC
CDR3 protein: CASSSLAGMDEQFF

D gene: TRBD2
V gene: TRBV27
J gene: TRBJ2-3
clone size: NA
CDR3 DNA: TGTGCCAGCAGTGAACTAGCGTTAACAGATACGCAGTATTTT
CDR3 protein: CASSELALTDTQYF

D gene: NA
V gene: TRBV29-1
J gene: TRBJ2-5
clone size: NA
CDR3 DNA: TGCAGCGTTGAATTGGTAGCGGAACCCCAAGAGACCCAGTACTTC
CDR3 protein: CSVELVAEPQETQYF

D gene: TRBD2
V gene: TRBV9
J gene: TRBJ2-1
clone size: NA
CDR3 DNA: TGTGCCAGCAGCGTAGTCCCCAGCGGGGCAAACAATGAGCAGTTCTTC
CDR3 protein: CASSVVPSGANNEQFF

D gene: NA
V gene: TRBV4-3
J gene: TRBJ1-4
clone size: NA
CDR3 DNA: TGCGCCAGCAGCCAAGTTGGTTTTTTCGAGAGGGCAGGGGAGAGGGGGAAAGAAAAACTGTTTTTT
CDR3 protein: CASSQVGFFERAGERGKEKLFF

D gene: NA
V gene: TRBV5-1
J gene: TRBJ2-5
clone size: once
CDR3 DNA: TGCGCCAGCAGCCCCAAGGGAGAATGGCGAGAGACCCAGTACTTC
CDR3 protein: CASSPKGEWRETQYF

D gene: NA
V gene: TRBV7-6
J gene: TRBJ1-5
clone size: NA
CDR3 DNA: TGTGCCAGCAGCTTAGGGGGGGTGGTGAATCAGCCCCAGCATTTT
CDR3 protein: CASSLGGVVNQPQHF

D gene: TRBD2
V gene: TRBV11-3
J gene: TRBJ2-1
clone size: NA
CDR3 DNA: TGTGCCAGCAGCTTGGTTGCGGGAGGGAATGAGCAGTTCTTC
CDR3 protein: CASSLVAGGNEQFF

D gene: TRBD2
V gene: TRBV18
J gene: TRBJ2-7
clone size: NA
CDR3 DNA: TGTGCCAGCTCACTAAACCCGCTAGCGGGAGAACTGGACGAGCAGTACTTC
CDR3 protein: CASSLNPLAGELDEQYF

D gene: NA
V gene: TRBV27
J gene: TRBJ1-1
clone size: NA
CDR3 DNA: TGTGCCAGCAGTCCCGATTACTCTCGGCCCACTGAAGCTTTCTTT
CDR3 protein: CASSPDYSRPTEAFF

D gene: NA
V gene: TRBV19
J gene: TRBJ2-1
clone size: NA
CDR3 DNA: TGTGCCAGTAGTTTACGGGGAATATACAATGAGCAGTTCTTC
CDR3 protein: CASSLRGIYNEQFF

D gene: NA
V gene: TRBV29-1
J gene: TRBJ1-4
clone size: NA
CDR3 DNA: TGCAGCGTTGATGGGCTCCGCCCGAGGGATGAAAAACTGTTTTTT
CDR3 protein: CSVDGLRPRDEKLFF

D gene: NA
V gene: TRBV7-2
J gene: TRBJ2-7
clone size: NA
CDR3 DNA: TGTGCCAGCAGCTTAGCGGCGGGGTCCTACGAGCAGTACTTC
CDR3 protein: CASSLAAGSYEQYF

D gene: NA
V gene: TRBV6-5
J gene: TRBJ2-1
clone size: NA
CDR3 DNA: TGTGCCAGCAGTTACTCGACGGGGGAGCGGTACAATGAGCAGTTCTTC
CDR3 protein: CASSYSTGERYNEQFF

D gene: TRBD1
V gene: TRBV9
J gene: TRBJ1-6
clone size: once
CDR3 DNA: TGTGCCAGCACCCGGACAGGGGCGAATTCACCCCTCCACTTT
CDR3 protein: CASTRTGANSPLHF

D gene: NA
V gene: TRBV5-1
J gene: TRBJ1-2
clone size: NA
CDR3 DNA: TGCGCCAGCAGCTTGGATGGGGGGCCCTCCAACTATGGCTACACCTTC
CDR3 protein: CASSLDGGPSNYGYTF

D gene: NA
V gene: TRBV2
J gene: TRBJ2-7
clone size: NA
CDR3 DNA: TGTGCCAGCAGTGAAGGAAACAGGGTCTACGAGCAGTACTTC
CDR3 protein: CASSEGNRVYEQYF

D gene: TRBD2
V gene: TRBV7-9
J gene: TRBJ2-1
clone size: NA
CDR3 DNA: TGTGCCAGCAGCTTAGTACTAGCGGGAGACAATGAGCAGTTCTTC
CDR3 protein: CASSLVLAGDNEQFF

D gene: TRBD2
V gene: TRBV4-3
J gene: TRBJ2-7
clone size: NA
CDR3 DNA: TGCGCCAGCAGCCAGGACGGGTCTAGCGGGAGTACCGAGCAGTACTTC
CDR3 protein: CASSQDGSSGSTEQYF

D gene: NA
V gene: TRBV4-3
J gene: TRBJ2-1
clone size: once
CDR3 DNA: TGCGCCAGCAGCCAAGATTTATACGGGGAGGATGAGCAGTTCTTC
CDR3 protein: CASSQDLYGEDEQFF

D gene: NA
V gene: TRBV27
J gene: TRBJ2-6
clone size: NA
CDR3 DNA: TGTGCCAGCAGTACCTCGGCTGGGGCCAACGTCCTGACTTTC
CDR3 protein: CASSTSAGANVLTF

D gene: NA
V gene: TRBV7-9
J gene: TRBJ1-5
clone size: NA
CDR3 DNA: TGTGCCAGCAGCTTCAATGGACAGCAAAATCAGCCCCAGCATTTT
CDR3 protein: CASSFNGQQNQPQHF

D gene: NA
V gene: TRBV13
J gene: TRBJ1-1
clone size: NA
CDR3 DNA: TGTGCCAGCAGCTGGGGGACCGGCACTGAAGCTTTCTTT
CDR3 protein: CASSWGTGTEAFF

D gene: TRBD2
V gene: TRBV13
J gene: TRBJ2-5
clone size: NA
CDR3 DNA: TGTGCCAGCAGCGGGAGCGGGAGAGGGGAGACCCAGTACTTC
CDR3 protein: CASSGSGRGETQYF

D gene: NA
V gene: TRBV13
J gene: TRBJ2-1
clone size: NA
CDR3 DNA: TGTGCCAGCAGCCCGGGGCGGGAGCAGTTCTTC
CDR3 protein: CASSPGREQFF

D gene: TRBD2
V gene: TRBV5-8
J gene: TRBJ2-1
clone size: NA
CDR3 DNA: TGTGCCAGCAGCTTGGGACTAGCGGGACTCCACAATGAGCAGTTCTTC
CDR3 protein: CASSLGLAGLHNEQFF

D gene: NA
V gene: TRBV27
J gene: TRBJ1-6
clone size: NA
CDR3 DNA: TGTGCCAGCACCCAGCCGAGCTCCTATAATTCACCCCTCCACTTT
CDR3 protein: CASTQPSSYNSPLHF

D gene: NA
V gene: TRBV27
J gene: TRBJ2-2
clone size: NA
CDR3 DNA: TGTGCCAGCAGTACTCCGGACACCGGGGAGCTGTTTTTT
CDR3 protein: CASSTPDTGELFF

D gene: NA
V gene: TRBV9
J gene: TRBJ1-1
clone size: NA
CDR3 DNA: TGTGCCAGCAGCGGACTTCAGGGGCTGGGGGAAGCTTTCTTT
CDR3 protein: CASSGLQGLGEAFF

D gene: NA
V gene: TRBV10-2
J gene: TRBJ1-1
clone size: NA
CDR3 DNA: TGCGCCAGCAGTGACTCCTGGGGGGCTCTGACTGAAGCTTTCTTT
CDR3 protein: CASSDSWGALTEAFF

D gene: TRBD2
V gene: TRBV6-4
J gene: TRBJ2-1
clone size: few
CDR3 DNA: TGTGCCAGCAGTGTGGGACTAGCCACCCCCCATGAGCAGTTCTTC
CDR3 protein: CASSVGLATPHEQFF

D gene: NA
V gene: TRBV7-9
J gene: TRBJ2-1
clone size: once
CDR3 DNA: TGTGCCAGCAGCTTCCCGGCGGGACAGAATTACAATGAGCAGTTCTTC
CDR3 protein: CASSFPAGQNYNEQFF

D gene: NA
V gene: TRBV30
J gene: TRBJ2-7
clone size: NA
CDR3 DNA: TGTGCCTGGAGCCCCAGCGGGGAGCAGTACTTC
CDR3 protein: CAWSPSGEQYF

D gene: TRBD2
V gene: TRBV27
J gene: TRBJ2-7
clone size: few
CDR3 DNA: TGTGCCAGCAGTTTACGACTAGCCGCCTACGAGCAGTACTTC
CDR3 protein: CASSLRLAAYEQYF

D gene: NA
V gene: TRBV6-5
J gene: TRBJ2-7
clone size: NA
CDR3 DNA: TGTGCCAGCAGTATAACGCATCAAGACTACGAGCAGTACTTC
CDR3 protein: CASSITHQDYEQYF

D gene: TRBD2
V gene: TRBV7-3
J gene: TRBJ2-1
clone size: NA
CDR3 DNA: TGTGCCAGCAGCCCAAGTAGCGGGGCCTACTACAATGAGCAGTTCTTC
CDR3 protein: CASSPSSGAYYNEQFF

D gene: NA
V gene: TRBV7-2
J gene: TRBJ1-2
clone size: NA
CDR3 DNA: TGTGCCAGCAGCCCGGGACACTATAACTATGGCTACACCTTC
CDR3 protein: CASSPGHYNYGYTF

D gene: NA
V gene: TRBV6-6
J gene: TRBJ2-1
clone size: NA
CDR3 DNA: TGTGCCAGCAGTTACTCGACCCTAGCGACCTACAATGAGCAGTTCTTC
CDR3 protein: CASSYSTLATYNEQFF

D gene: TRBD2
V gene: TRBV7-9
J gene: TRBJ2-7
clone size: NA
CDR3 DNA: TGTGCCAGCAGCCCCCGGACTAGCGGGGGGCCCTCCTCCTACGAGCAGTACTTC
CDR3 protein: CASSPRTSGGPSSYEQYF

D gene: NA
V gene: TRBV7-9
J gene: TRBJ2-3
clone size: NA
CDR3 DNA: TGTGCCAGCAGCCCCAGTTATACGCAGTATTTT
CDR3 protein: CASSPSYTQYF

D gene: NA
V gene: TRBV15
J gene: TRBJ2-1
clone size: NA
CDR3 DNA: TGTGCCACCAGCAGAGATCCGGCAAATTCCTACAATGAGCAGTTCTTC
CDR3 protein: CATSRDPANSYNEQFF